This T cell receptor beta chain was captured by sequencing in a study of CD4 T cells in relation to SARS-CoV-2 and coronaviruses (dated by TCRdb to 2020 to 2023). Looking at the study overall: In the ViraFEST assay, PBMCs were grown with antigen for 10 days, and TCR beta CDR3s were then sequenced to identify antigen-specific clonal expansions. Patient-derived lymphoblastoid cell lines were used to map the HLA restriction of shared crossreactive spike epitopes. Expansion assays from other donors in the study were sequenced with a different, Illumina-based TCR-beta assay. At the level of individual TCR clonotypes, the study measured memory CD4+ T cell crossreactivity between SARS-CoV-2 spike protein and common cold coronavirus spike proteins. The Adaptive Biotechnologies TCR-sequencing kit was used for samples from a few pre-COVID donors and for the naive versus memory experiments, whereas the other data were Illumina-based. The negative reference condition was either a culture with an HIV-1 Nef peptide pool or a culture with no peptide. The study at large found these results: In about two thirds of donors, memory CD4+ clonotypes turned up that crossrecognized SARS-CoV-2 and at least one common cold coronavirus spike. Crossreactivity analysis centred on spike protein, so crossreactivity against other viral proteins was not assessed. Crossreactive clones showed significantly weaker SARS-CoV-2-driven expansion than monoreactive clones, consistent with antigenic imprinting. Pre-pandemic and post-infection samples were not both contributed by any donor, so tracing of the source of pre-existing responses was limited. The study was limited by small numbers of patients and tested TCRs.

CD4+ T cells from unexposed donors were collected before the COVID-19 pandemic (2011-2018). After 10 days of culture, CD4+ T cells were isolated with the EasySep CD4+ T cell isolation kit. Unexposed donor CD4+ T cells were tested for reactivity to SARS-CoV-2 S and N and four common cold coronavirus spike pools, as cell number allowed. PBMCs were cultured at fewer than 2.5 million per well in IMDM supplemented with around 5.3% human AB serum and about 9.2 IU/ml IL-2. Half of the culture medium was replaced with fresh IL-2-containing medium on days 3 and 7. In general, triplicate replicate wells were used for every peptide culture condition. Leukapheresis product for the unexposed donors was purchased commercially. Ficoll-Paque PLUS gradient centrifugation was used to isolate PBMCs from leukapheresis product or whole blood. PBMCs were either cryopreserved at -140°C or used fresh in the expansion assay. The QIAamp Micro DNA Kit was used to extract genomic DNA from the CD4+ T cells.

Library preparation was by the immunoSEQ multiplex PCR assay. In the original analysis: During preprocessing, nonproductive sequences were discarded, as were any CDR3s that did not begin with C, did not end with F or W, or were shorter than 7 amino acids. The MANAFEST web app identified antigen-specific clonotypes based on expansion compared with the reference and other culture wells. To be counted as positive, a clone had to show significant expansion compared with the reference culture, at an FDR below 0.05, in 2 of 3 replicate wells. Positive clones also required significant expansion versus all other tandem wells and an odds ratio above 5. CDR3 homology was quantified as pairwise Levenshtein distance, calculated with the stringdist R package after three terminal residues were trimmed from each end. In its TCRdb copy, this immuneACCESS table keeps in-frame sequences only and misses some clones. Where compared with another copy, unresolved V genes explain less than half of these, and the others have no known cause. V, J and clone size are those of that table, while D and trimming were read from the DNA. This sample comprises some 29,000 clones, roughly 78% of them detected only once. The ten largest account for more than 20% of the sample.

Remarks on this clone: The specificity of this receptor is unknown. No base quality values were provided; no much bigger clone lies one nucleotide off.

CDR3 length: 17 amino acids, cysteine to phenylalanine. The DNA shown is the 51-base CDR3, in frame from base 1. Trimming removed 7 bases from V and 4 bases from J; the gene matches leave 12 bases unexplained. In the germline V gene, CDR1 corresponds to SNHLY and CDR2 to FYNNEI. The chain employs TRBV2 and TRBJ2-1, with 11 bases matching TRBD2. The clonotype comes from a human donor in good health. The sample taken for sequencing was CD4+ T cells from PBMCs, cultured in vitro. The DNA sequence reads TGTGCCAGCACCTCAGCAATAGCGGGAGGGCCTTACAATGAGCAGTTCTTC. Translation gives CASTSAIAGGPYNEQFF.